The 19 T cell receptor beta chains presented below share a single source sample, sequenced in a study of T cell responses to AZD1222 COVID-19 vaccine. Produced via immunoSEQ multiplex PCR; TCRdb's table is partial and in-frame only. The table includes tens of thousands of clones, approximately 92% detected once. The sample in question was peripheral blood, obtained 28 days after the second AZD1222 dose. Every receptor here comes from an adult who received the AZD1222 COVID-19 vaccine.

The rearrangement joins TRBV7-2 to TRBJ1-6, with TRBD1 matching over 7 bases. The germline gives CDR1 SGHTA, CDR2 FQGNSA. V shed 4 bases and J 4 bases; nucleotides not matched to a gene: 13. CDR3 size: 18 residues. CDR3: CASSSPSARGRYNSPLHF. The CDR3 DNA reads as TGTGCCAGCAGCTCACCCTCGGCTAGGGGGCGGTATAATTCACCCCTCCACTTT.

V is TRBV5-1 and J is TRBJ1-4; D gene ambiguous. The germline V and J ends were trimmed by 4 bases and 0 bases, with 7 bases remaining between them. Germline V gene lookup returns CDR1 SGHRS and CDR2 YFSETQ. The CDR3 extends over 14 amino acids. CDR3 residues: CASSPTTTNEKLFF. For the CDR3, the DNA is TGCGCCAGCAGCCCGACAACAACTAATGAAAAACTGTTTTTT. The variable domain in full, completed from reference TRBV5-1 and TRBJ1-4, reads KAGVTQTPRYLIKTRGQQVTLSCSPISGHRSVSWYQQTPGQGLQFLFEYFSETQRNKGNFPGRFSGRQFSNSRSEMNVSTLELGDSALYLCASSPTTTNEKLFFGSGTQLSVL.

The rearrangement joins TRBV7-7 to TRBJ2-1; 7 positions agree with TRBD2. The CDR3 runs 13 residues. The germline V gene encodes CDR1 SSHAT and CDR2 FNYEAQ (reference sequence). Unmatched junction bases numbered 3, after V lost 1 base and J lost 9 bases. CDR3 region: CASSLGGRGEQFF. The CDR3 region has the DNA TGTGCCAGCAGCTTAGGCGGGAGAGGTGAGCAGTTCTTC.

The CDR3 sequence is CASSPGHSSQETQYF. The CDR3 DNA sequence: TGTGCCAGCAGCCCCGGACATTCTTCCCAAGAGACCCAGTACTTC. The chain links TRBV5-6 to TRBJ2-5, with D perhaps matching TRBD1 (5 bases). The V and J ends lost 4 bases and 1 base respectively, with 14 bases between them. CDR1 and CDR2 from the germline V gene are SGHDT and YYEEEE. The CDR3 is 15 residues long.

This clone has more than one count but fewer than ten. The rearrangement uses TRBV3-1 (or the pseudogene TRBV3-2) and TRBJ2-7; 7 bases map to TRBD1. The CDR3 runs to 14 residues. The junction had 7 bases not matched to a gene; V was cut back by 7 bases and J by 1 base. Looked up from germline, CDR1 is LGHDT and CDR2 is YNNKEL (reference sequence). CDR3 coding DNA: TGTGCCAGCACCTTACGACAGGGATCCTACGAGCAGTACTTC. This translates into CASTLRQGSYEQYF.

The chain links TRBV9 to TRBJ2-1; 9 nucleotides line up with TRBD1. V lost 1 base and J lost 7; bases outside the gene matches: 9. This CDR3 comprises 16 residues. Germline V gene lookup returns CDR1 SGDLS and CDR2 YYNGEE. CDR3 DNA sequence: TGTGCCAGCAGCGTAACATGGGACAGGGCACAAAATGAGCAGTTCTTC. Residues: CASSVTWDRAQNEQFF.

The genes are TRBV5-6 and TRBJ1-1; D gene uncertain. The CDR3 length is 14 residues. V dropped 0 bases and J dropped 3 bases, with 9 bases sitting between them. Germline assignment: CDR1 SGHDT and CDR2 YYEEEE. DNA of the CDR3: TGTGCCAGCAGCTTGGTGGACCAGGACACTGAAGCTTTCTTT. Translated: CASSLVDQDTEAFF.

The CDR3: CASSYGLAANTGELFF. The CDR3 nucleotides are TGCGCCAGCAGCTACGGACTAGCGGCGAACACCGGGGAGCTGTTTTTT. V is TRBV5-1 and J is TRBJ2-2; 10 bases fit TRBD2. The V and J ends lost 3 bases and 0 bases, in that order; junction bases with no gene match: 2. From germline, CDR1 is SGHRS and CDR2 YFSETQ. The CDR3 runs 16 residues.

The gene calls are TRBV10-3 and TRBJ1-1; D remains unclear. The CDR3 totals 13 residues. With 6 bases removed from V and 2 bases from J, the gap between germline ends came to 10 bases. Per germline, CDR1 ENHRY and CDR2 SYGVKD. Here the CDR3 reads CAIRGPINTEAFF. The CDR3 coding sequence is TGTGCCATCAGAGGACCCATAAACACTGAAGCTTTCTTT.

This chain connects TRBV5-4 to TRBJ2-2, with D possibly TRBD2 on 5 matching bases. The germline V gene encodes CDR1 SGHNT and CDR2 YYREEE (reference sequence). Trimming shortened V by 4 bases and J by 1 base, and 11 bases separated the two germline ends. The CDR3 consists of 15 residues. CDR3 sequence (DNA): TGTGCCAGCAGCGGCCCGAGGGTGAACACCGGGGAGCTGTTTTTT. Translating it yields CASSGPRVNTGELFF.

V usage is TRBV21-1 and J usage is TRBJ2-7. TRBV21-1 is listed as a pseudogene. The length of the CDR3 is 14 residues. CDR3 DNA: TGTGCCAGCAGCAATACCTCAGAGTCCTACGAGCAGTACTTC. Its translation: CASSNTSESYEQYF.

The chain links TRBV11-2 to TRBJ1-6; D possibly corresponds to TRBD1 (5 bases). Trimming stripped 1 base from V and 7 bases from J, with 14 bases between. The CDR3 loop spans 16 amino acids. Germline lookup yields CDR1 SGHAT and CDR2 FQNNGV. Written as DNA, the CDR3 is TGTGCCAGCAGCTTAGTGGGACGGCCGGAGAATTCACCCCTCCACTTT. It yields the protein CASSLVGRPENSPLHF.

The chain couples TRBV10-1 to TRBJ2-3; D uncertain. Germline V gene lookup returns CDR1 WNHNN and CDR2 SYGVQD (reference sequence). V was shortened by 9 bases and J by 0 bases, with 4 bases between the two germline ends. The CDR3 covers 11 residues. The DNA of the CDR3 is TGCGCCAGTGGCAGCACAGATACGCAGTATTTT. Protein: CASGSTDTQYF.

The CDR3 loop is CSVDRVLAELSTDTQYF. CDR3 nucleotides: TGCAGCGTTGACAGAGTACTAGCGGAACTTAGCACAGATACGCAGTATTTT. The rearrangement uses TRBV29-1 and TRBJ2-3, with 8 bases matching TRBD2. There are 17 residues in the CDR3. Germline trimming cut 3 bases from V and 0 bases from J; bases unmatched to any gene: 11. Germline V gene sequence: CDR1 SQVTM, CDR2 ANQGSEA.

This chain uses TRBV10-3 with TRBJ2-6; 7 positions agree with TRBD1. V lost 10 bases and J lost 2; bases outside the gene matches: 8. Germline values: CDR1 ENHRY, CDR2 SYGVKD. The CDR3 consists of 15 residues. The CDR3, as DNA: TGTGCCACCACCGGGACAGAAGCTGGGGCCAACGTCCTGACTTTC. Translating it yields CATTGTEAGANVLTF.

The rearrangement joins TRBV10-2 to TRBJ1-3; D not certain. The CDR3 is made up of 14 amino acids. Trimming removed 10 bases from V and 1 base from J, with 14 bases in between. CDR1 and CDR2 (germline): WSHSY, SAAADI. The CDR3 region is CATSTILSGNTIYF. CDR3 DNA sequence: TGCGCCACCTCGACTATCTTATCTGGAAACACCATATATTTT.

The gene calls are TRBV19 and TRBJ2-2, with D uncertain. The germline CDR1 and CDR2 sequences are LNHDA and SQIVND (reference sequence). The CDR3 loop spans 13 amino acids. Between the trimmed V and J ends, which lost 6 bases and 7 bases, there was a span of 12 bases. In DNA form, the CDR3 reads TGTGCCAGTAGCCGATCGGGTTACGGGGAGCTGTTTTTT. It encodes CASSRSGYGELFF.

This chain joins TRBV9 and TRBJ2-2; D is possibly TRBD2 (6 bases). Trimming took off 3 bases at V and 3 bases at J, with 15 bases between the two ends. Germline values: CDR1 SGDLS, CDR2 YYNGEE. This CDR3 region has 16 residues. CDR3 in DNA: TGTGCCAGCAGCGGAGCGGAGGGAGAGTACACCGGGGAGCTGTTTTTT. As protein: CASSGAEGEYTGELFF. The full variable domain, with the rest looked up from reference TRBV9 and TRBJ2-2, is DSGVTQTPKHLITATGQRVTLRCSPRSGDLSVYWYQQSLDQGLQFLIQYYNGEERAKGNILERFSAQQFPDLHSELNLSSLELGDSALYFCASSGAEGEYTGELFFGEGSRLTVL.

V and J are TRBV10-2 and TRBJ1-2; D ambiguous. CDR1 is WSHSY and CDR2 is SAAADI in the germline V gene. V lost 3 bases and J 4 bases, leaving 6 bases between the germline ends. The CDR3 sequence is 12 residues long. CDR3 sequence (DNA): TGCGCCAGCAGTGAAGACATCTATGGCTACACCTTC. As protein: CASSEDIYGYTF.